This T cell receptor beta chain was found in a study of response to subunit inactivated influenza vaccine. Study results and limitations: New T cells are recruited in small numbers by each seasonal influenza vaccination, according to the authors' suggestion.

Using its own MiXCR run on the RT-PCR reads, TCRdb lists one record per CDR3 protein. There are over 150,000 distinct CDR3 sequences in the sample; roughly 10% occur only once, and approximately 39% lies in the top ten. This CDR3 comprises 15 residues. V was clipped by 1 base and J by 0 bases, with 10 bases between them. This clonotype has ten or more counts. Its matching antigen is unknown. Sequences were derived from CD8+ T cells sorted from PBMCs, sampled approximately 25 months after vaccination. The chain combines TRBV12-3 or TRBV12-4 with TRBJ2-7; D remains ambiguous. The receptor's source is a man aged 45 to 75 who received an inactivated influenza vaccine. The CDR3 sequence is CASSLDGQSSYEQYF. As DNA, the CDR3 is TGTGCCAGCAGTTTAGACGGCCAGAGCTCCTACGAGCAGTACTTC.